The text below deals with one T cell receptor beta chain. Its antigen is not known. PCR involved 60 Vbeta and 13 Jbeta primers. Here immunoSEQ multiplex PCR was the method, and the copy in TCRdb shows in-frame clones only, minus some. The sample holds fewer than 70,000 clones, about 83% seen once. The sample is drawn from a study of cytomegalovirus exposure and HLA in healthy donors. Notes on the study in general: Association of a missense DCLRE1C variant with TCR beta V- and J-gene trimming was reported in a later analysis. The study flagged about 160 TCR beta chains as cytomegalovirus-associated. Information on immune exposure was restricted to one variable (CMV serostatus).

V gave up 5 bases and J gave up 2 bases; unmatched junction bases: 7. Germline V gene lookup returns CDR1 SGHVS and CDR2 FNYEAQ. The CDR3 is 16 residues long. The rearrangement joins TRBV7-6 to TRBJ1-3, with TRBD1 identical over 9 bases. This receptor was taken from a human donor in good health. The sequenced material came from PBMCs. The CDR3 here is CASSQGQGTTGNTIYF. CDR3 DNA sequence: TGTGCCAGCAGCCAAGGACAGGGGACTACTGGAAACACCATATATTTT. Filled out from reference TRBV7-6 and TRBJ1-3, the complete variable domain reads GAGVSQSPRYKVTKRGQDVALRCDPISGHVSLYWYRQALGQGPEFLTYFNYEAQQDKSGLPNDRFSAERPEGSISTLTIQRTEQRDSAMYRCASSQGQGTTGNTIYFGEGSWLTVV.